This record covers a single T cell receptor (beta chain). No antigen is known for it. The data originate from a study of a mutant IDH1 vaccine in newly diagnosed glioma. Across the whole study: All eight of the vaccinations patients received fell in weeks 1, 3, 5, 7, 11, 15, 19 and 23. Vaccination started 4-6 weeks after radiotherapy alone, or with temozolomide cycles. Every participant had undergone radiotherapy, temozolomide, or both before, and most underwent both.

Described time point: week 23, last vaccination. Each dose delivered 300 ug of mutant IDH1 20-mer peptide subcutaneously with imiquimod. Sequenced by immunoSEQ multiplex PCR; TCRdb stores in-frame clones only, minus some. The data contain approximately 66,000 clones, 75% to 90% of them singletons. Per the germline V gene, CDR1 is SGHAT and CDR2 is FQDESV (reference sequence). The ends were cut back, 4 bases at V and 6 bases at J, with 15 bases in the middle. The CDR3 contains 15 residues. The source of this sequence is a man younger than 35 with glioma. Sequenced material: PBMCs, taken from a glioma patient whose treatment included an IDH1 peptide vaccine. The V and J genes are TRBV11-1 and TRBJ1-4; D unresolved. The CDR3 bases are TGTGCCAGCAGCTCCTCCGGGTCGGAGTATGAAAAACTGTTTTTT. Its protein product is CASSSSGSEYEKLFF.